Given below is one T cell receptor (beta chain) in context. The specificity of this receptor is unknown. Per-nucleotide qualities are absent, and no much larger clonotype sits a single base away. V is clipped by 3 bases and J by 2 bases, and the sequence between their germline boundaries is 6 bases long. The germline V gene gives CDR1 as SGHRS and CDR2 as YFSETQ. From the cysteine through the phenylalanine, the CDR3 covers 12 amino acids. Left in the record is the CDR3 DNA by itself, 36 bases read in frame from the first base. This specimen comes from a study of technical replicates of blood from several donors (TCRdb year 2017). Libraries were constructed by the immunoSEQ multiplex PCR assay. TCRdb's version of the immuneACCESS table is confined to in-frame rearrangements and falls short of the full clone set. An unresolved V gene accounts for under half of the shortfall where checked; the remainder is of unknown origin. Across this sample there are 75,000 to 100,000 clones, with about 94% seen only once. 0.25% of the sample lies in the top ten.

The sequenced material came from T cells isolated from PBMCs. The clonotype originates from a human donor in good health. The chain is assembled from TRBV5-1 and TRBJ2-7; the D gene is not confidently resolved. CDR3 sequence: CASSSPPYEQYF. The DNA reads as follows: TGCGCCAGCAGCTCCCCTCCCTACGAGCAGTACTTC.